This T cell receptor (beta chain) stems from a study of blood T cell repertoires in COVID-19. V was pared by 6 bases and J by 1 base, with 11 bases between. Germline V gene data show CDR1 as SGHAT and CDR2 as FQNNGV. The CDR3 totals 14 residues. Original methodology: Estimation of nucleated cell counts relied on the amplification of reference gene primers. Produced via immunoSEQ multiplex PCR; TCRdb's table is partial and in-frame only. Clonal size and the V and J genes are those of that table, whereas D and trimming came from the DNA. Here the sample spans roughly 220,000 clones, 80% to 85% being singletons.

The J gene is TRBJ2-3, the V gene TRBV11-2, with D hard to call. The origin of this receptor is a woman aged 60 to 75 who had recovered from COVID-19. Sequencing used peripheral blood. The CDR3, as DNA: TGTGCCAGCAGTTTATTCACGGGCACAGATACGCAGTATTTT. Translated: CASSLFTGTDTQYF.